A single sample is the source of the 23 T cell receptor beta chains below, sequenced in a study of T cell responses to AZD1222 COVID-19 vaccine. The data were produced by immunoSEQ multiplex PCR, yet TCRdb's version contains in-frame clones alone and is incomplete. The repertoire holds over 85,000 clones, with roughly 90% as singletons. The sequenced sample was peripheral blood, obtained 28 days after the second AZD1222 dose. The receptors here all came from an adult who received the AZD1222 COVID-19 vaccine.

The CDR3 DNA follows: TGTGCCAGCAGCGAACCGGATGATCAGGGTACCCACTATGGCTACACCTTC. It yields the protein CASSEPDDQGTHYGYTF. The rearrangement links TRBV9 to TRBJ1-2; D may be TRBD1 (5 bases). The germline gives CDR1 SGDLS, CDR2 YYNGEE. Trimming pared 3 bases from V and 3 bases from J, leaving 21 bases between. The CDR3 is 17 residues long.

This clone has only one observation. The chain has TRBV6-5 and TRBJ2-7; 9 bases map to TRBD1. The CDR3 consists of 14 residues. Trimming at V came to 7 bases and at J to 7 bases, leaving 11 bases not matched to a gene. Germline V lookup: CDR1 MNHEY, CDR2 SVGAGI. The CDR3 protein is CASKNRDRVGEQYF. Written as DNA, the CDR3 is TGTGCCAGCAAAAACCGGGACAGGGTCGGAGAGCAGTACTTC.

This chain links TRBV2 with TRBJ2-5; D is ambiguous. This CDR3 comprises 13 residues. Germline V gives CDR1 SNHLY, CDR2 FYNNEI. Trimming pared 6 bases from V and 2 bases from J, leaving 10 bases between. The CDR3 spells CASSAYLQETQYF. CDR3 DNA: TGTGCCAGCAGCGCCTATTTACAAGAGACCCAGTACTTC.

The rearrangement links TRBV7-3 to TRBJ2-7; D ambiguous. From germline, CDR1 is SGHTA and CDR2 FQGTGA. This CDR3 region has 14 residues. Trimming shortened V by 0 bases and J by 0 bases, and 6 bases separated the two germline ends. CDR3 protein: CASSLTPYSYEQYF. The CDR3 DNA is TGTGCCAGCAGCTTAACACCGTACTCCTACGAGCAGTACTTC.

The V call is TRBV28, the J call TRBJ2-1, with no clear D. The CDR3 length is 19 residues. Germline CDR1 and CDR2: MDHEN and SYDVKM. Trimming cost V 2 bases and J 0 bases, with 20 bases left between them. CDR3 in DNA: TGTGCCAGCAGTTTACCGCTAGTTTTGGTTGATAACTCCTACAATGAGCAGTTCTTC. This encodes CASSLPLVLVDNSYNEQFF.

The table lists this clone with a count of one. V gene TRBV7-6 combines with J gene TRBJ1-1; possibly TRBD1 for D (5 bases). Per the germline V gene, CDR1 is SGHVS and CDR2 is FNYEAQ. This CDR3 comprises 15 residues. The ends were cut back, 5 bases at V and 5 bases at J, with 18 bases in the middle. This CDR3 is CASSQPGGGFTEAFF. CDR3 in DNA: TGTGCCAGCAGCCAACCGGGGGGAGGGTTTACTGAAGCTTTCTTT.

The chain joins TRBV27 to TRBJ2-7, with a weak D call TRBD1 (6 bases). The length of the CDR3 is 13 residues. Germline CDR1 and CDR2: MNHEY and SMNVEV (reference sequence). With 7 bases removed from V and 0 bases from J, the gap between germline ends came to 10 bases. The CDR3 loop reads CASKRDNSYEQYF. The CDR3 DNA sequence: TGTGCCAGCAAACGGGACAACTCCTACGAGCAGTACTTC.

This clone was detected a few times. V usage is TRBV5-8 and J usage is TRBJ2-7; D unresolved. The ends were cut back, 7 bases at V and 0 bases at J, with 11 bases in the middle. The CDR3 is made up of 13 amino acids. Germline assignment: CDR1 SGHTS and CDR2 YDEGEE. CDR3 sequence: CASPWRASYEQYF. CDR3 DNA sequence: TGTGCCAGCCCCTGGCGCGCCTCCTACGAGCAGTACTTC.

V and J are TRBV11-2 and TRBJ2-5; D possibly corresponds to TRBD1 (6 bases). Trimming left V 4 bases short and J 5 bases short, with 17 bases between. Germline values: CDR1 SGHAT, CDR2 FQNNGV. The CDR3 sequence is 15 residues long. The CDR3 sequence is CASSSRRGLGETQYF. The CDR3 DNA reads TGTGCCAGCAGCTCCCGAAGGGGGTTGGGCGAGACCCAGTACTTC.

V usage is TRBV9 and J usage is TRBJ1-6; TRBD1 matches 8 bases. Germline lookup yields CDR1 SGDLS and CDR2 YYNGEE. The CDR3 consists of 15 residues. V shed 0 bases and J 8 bases; nucleotides not matched to a gene: 4. The CDR3 region has the DNA TGTGCCAGCAGCGTAGACCAGGGGGCGGATTCACCCCTCCACTTT. This sequence encodes CASSVDQGADSPLHF.

V is TRBV11-2 and J is TRBJ1-4; D might be TRBD1 (5 bases). Between the trimmed V and J ends, which lost 1 base and 5 bases, there was a span of 17 bases. CDR1 is SGHAT and CDR2 is FQNNGV in the germline V gene. The CDR3 is 17 amino acids. The CDR3 nucleotides read TGTGCCAGCAGCTTAGTTTCAGGGTGGCCATCCAATGAAAAACTGTTTTTT. Translating it yields CASSLVSGWPSNEKLFF.

This chain links TRBV5-1 with TRBJ1-1; a weak D match, TRBD1 (6 bases). CDR3 length equals 14 residues. In germline, CDR1 is SGHRS, CDR2 YFSETQ. Trimming took 4 bases from V and 0 from J, leaving 10 bases between them. In DNA form, the CDR3 reads TGCGCCAGCAGCCACCGACAGGTGAACACTGAAGCTTTCTTT. Translating gives CASSHRQVNTEAFF.

The CDR3 DNA reads as TGTGCCATCAGTGAGTCCGGCGGGAGGAACACCGGGGAGCTGTTTTTT. Its translation: CAISESGGRNTGELFF. The chain couples TRBV10-3 to TRBJ2-2; 7 nucleotides align to TRBD2. The V segment lost 0 bases and the J segment 1 base; nucleotides outside the gene matches: 2. Per germline, CDR1 ENHRY and CDR2 SYGVKD. This CDR3 has 16 residues.

The chain recombines TRBV14 with TRBJ2-7, with D possibly TRBD1 on 6 matching bases. This CDR3 has 15 residues. Germline assignment: CDR1 SGHDN and CDR2 FVKESK. The V gene lost 5 bases and the J gene lost 1 base, with 15 bases spanning the gap. The chain's CDR3 is CASSVTGSSSYEQYF. In DNA, the CDR3 is TGTGCCAGCAGCGTAACAGGGAGCAGTTCCTACGAGCAGTACTTC.

The chain has TRBV27 and TRBJ1-3; perhaps TRBD1 as D (5 bases). Germline V gene lookup returns CDR1 MNHEY and CDR2 SMNVEV (reference sequence). The length of the CDR3 is 15 residues. V gave up 5 bases and J gave up 3 bases, with 14 bases separating them. The CDR3 loop reads CASSTSGVGGNTIYF. Written as DNA, the CDR3 is TGTGCCAGCAGTACCTCGGGGGTGGGTGGAAACACCATATATTTT.

The V call is TRBV2, the J call TRBJ2-6; no reliable D call. The V and J ends lost 6 bases and 2 bases respectively, with 5 bases between them. Germline lookup yields CDR1 SNHLY and CDR2 FYNNEI. The CDR3 consists of 13 residues. The CDR3 reads CASSGTGANVLTF. CDR3 DNA sequence: TGTGCCAGCAGCGGAACTGGGGCCAACGTCCTGACTTTC.

A single count supports this clone. This rearrangement joins TRBV18 to TRBJ1-5; no clear D. V was cut by 5 bases and J by 2 bases, with 7 bases left in between. CDR1 and CDR2 from the germline V gene are KGHSH and LQKENI. The CDR3 spans 13 residues. This CDR3 is CASSGQRNQPQHF. In nucleotides, the CDR3 is TGTGCCAGCTCAGGGCAACGCAATCAGCCCCAGCATTTT.

J is TRBJ1-6 and V is TRBV11-2, with D uncertain. The germline V gene encodes CDR1 SGHAT and CDR2 FQNNGV. V lost 4 bases to trimming and J lost 0 bases, with 7 bases between them. CDR3 length: 15 residues. The CDR3 DNA is TGTGCCAGCAGCTCTCAGAGCTCCTATAATTCACCCCTCCACTTT. This sequence encodes CASSSQSSYNSPLHF.

The chain employs TRBV14 and TRBJ1-1, with 7 bases identical to TRBD1. Trimming took 4 bases from V and 4 from J; bases not matched to a gene: 9. CDR3 size: 15 residues. CDR1 is SGHDN, CDR2 FVKESK, per germline. The CDR3 loop is CASSPRQGWATEAFF. The CDR3 DNA is TGTGCCAGCAGCCCCCGACAGGGTTGGGCCACTGAAGCTTTCTTT.

V is TRBV6-6 and J is TRBJ2-3; 7 bases align to TRBD1. The CDR3 sequence is 16 residues long. The J segment lost 1 base and the V segment lost 0 bases, leaving 4 bases of the junction unmatched. CDR1 MNHNY and CDR2 SVGAGI come from the germline V gene (reference sequence). The CDR3 sequence: CASSYSTGARTDTQYF. In nucleotides, the CDR3 is TGTGCCAGCAGTTACTCAACAGGGGCACGCACAGATACGCAGTATTTT.

The J gene is TRBJ2-1, the V gene TRBV10-3, with TRBD2 identical over 10 bases. Looked up from germline, CDR1 is ENHRY and CDR2 is SYGVKD. CDR3 length equals 16 residues. V lost 0 bases, J lost 4 bases, and 3 bases stayed unmatched. CDR3 nucleotides: TGTGCCATCAGTGAGTCGACTAGCGGGTTATACAATGAGCAGTTCTTC. This encodes CAISESTSGLYNEQFF.

This sequence joins TRBV30 and TRBJ1-5, with a tentative D call TRBD1 (5 bases). V dropped 4 bases and J dropped 7 bases, with 14 bases sitting between them. Germline V gives CDR1 GTSNPN, CDR2 SVGIG (reference sequence). The CDR3 is 13 residues long. CDR3 sequence: CAWNDGGRQPQHF. The CDR3 coding sequence is TGTGCCTGGAATGATGGGGGGAGGCAGCCCCAGCATTTT.

CDR3 amino acids: CASSSPLNNYGYTF. CDR3 DNA sequence: TGTGCCAGTAGTAGCCCGTTAAATAACTATGGCTACACCTTC. The gene calls are TRBV19 and TRBJ1-2, with unresolved D. In germline, CDR1 is LNHDA, CDR2 SQIVND (reference sequence). V shed 4 bases and J shed 1 base, with 10 bases lying between them. This CDR3 spans 14 amino acids.